The 3 T cell receptor beta chains reported below all come from one sample, sequenced in a study of identical twins. TCRdb reprocessed the 5' RACE reads via MiXCR and lists one record per CDR3 protein. The data show around 690,000 distinct CDR3 sequences, around 20% seen once. These same records also appear under a second study, on T cells expressing NK-cell markers.

Material: PBMCs. The receptors originated from a woman aged 18-29 years in good health.

This chain links TRBV7-9 with TRBJ2-7; TRBD1 matches 8 bases. This CDR3 spans 15 amino acids. CDR1 is SEHNR, CDR2 FQNEAQ, per germline (reference sequence). Losses at the gene ends were 6 bases for V and 2 bases for J; bases not matched to a gene: 9. The DNA of the CDR3 is TGTGCCAGCAGGTCGGCCGGGACAGGCCCCTACGAGCAGTACTTC. This gives the protein CASRSAGTGPYEQYF.

This sequence joins TRBV20-1 and TRBJ2-5, with TRBD1 matching over 8 bases. This CDR3 is 16 amino acids long. Germline-derived CDR1 and CDR2 are DFQATT and SNEGSKA (reference sequence). The V and J ends lost 4 bases and 5 bases, in that order; junction bases with no gene match: 15. CDR3 residues: CSATAPRGRVHETQYF. The CDR3 DNA reads TGCAGTGCTACCGCCCCCAGGGGGCGCGTTCACGAGACCCAGTACTTC.

The chain combines TRBV5-6 with TRBJ2-3; 10 bases fit TRBD1. The J segment lost 2 bases and the V segment lost 2 bases, leaving 5 bases of the junction unmatched. This CDR3 has 16 residues. The germline V gene encodes CDR1 SGHDT and CDR2 YYEEEE. CDR3 sequence reads: CASSFRTGGFTDTQYF. For the CDR3, the DNA is TGTGCCAGCAGCTTTCGGACAGGGGGTTTCACAGATACGCAGTATTTT.